Here is one T cell receptor (beta chain) with its context. This clonotype was seen just once. Its antigen is still unknown. No much larger clonotype is one base removed from it; base qualities were not supplied. Weak support is all one read offers. PBMCs were isolated by Ficoll-Paque density gradient centrifugation. This entry is derived from a study of T-cell memory formation after mild COVID-19 (dated by TCRdb to the early 2020s). As for the study more broadly: TCR sequence clusters from the two donors were found to be largely donor specific. Longitudinal TCRalpha and TCRbeta repertoire sequencing tracked T-cell clones expanding and contracting after mild COVID-19 in two donors. The cohort was made up of two young adult volunteers, one female and one male, who were previously healthy. General conclusions and limits of the study: Only a couple of mild cases were covered by the study, and larger cohorts that include severe cases with pre-infection samples were considered necessary. Clones that contracted from day 15 to 85 showed balanced CD4/CD8 phenotypes, whereas a second wave of clones that expanded from day 15 to 37 leaned towards CD4+. Contracting CD4+ clones were found mainly in CM and EM memory subsets, while CD8+ clones were enriched in EMRA. The second-wave clones that peaked on day 37 were not confirmed to be SARS-CoV-2 specific. Some responding clones were found in pre-infection memory, which suggests that pre-existing cross-reactive memory T cells took part in the SARS-CoV-2 response.

Looking up the germline V gene yields CDR1 MDHEN and CDR2 SYDVKM. At the junction V is shortened by 2 bases and J by 13 bases; bases outside the gene matches: 7. Reading from cysteine to phenylalanine, the CDR3 counts 12 amino acids. Of the read, only the CDR3 DNA is kept; its 36 bases are in frame from base 1. TCRdb lists the instrument as Illumina NovaSeq 6000. Using 5'RACE with constant-segment primers, TCRalpha and TCRbeta cDNA libraries were constructed, with sample barcodes and unique molecular identifiers added in the process. Trizol reagent was used to extract RNA from every sample. Library amplification was performed in two PCR steps, and a second sample barcode and Illumina TruSeq adapters were introduced in the second step. Libraries were sequenced on an Illumina NovaSeq with 2 x 150 bp paired-end reads. From the authors' description of their analysis: Reads were demultiplexed and collapsed into UMI-guided consensus sequences with migec v1.2.7. Using mixcr v2.1.11, the UMI consensuses were aligned to TRA and TRB V and J templates and assembled into clonotypes. Expanded or contracted clonotypes were those called significant by both edgeR and NoisET, with noise models trained on biological replicates. For edgeR calls, the cutoffs were a false discovery rate-adjusted p below 0.01 and a log2 fold-change threshold of 1. As an exploratory analysis of dynamics, max-normalized trajectories of the 1000 most abundant clonotypes were examined by PCA with hierarchical clustering. Separately sequenced CD4+ and CD8+ repertoires were used to assign the CD4 or CD8 phenotype of responding clones. The public reads were reanalyzed by TCRdb: fastp trimming at Q25, MiXCR alignment, in-frame beta chains only. Rows with a matching CDR3 protein are joined into one entry that keeps the most common DNA and genes. Here the V and J calls rest on TCRdb's processing, not on the authors' analysis. Across this sample there are hundreds of thousands of distinct CDR3 sequences, with under 25% seen only once. Approximately 14% of the sample comes from the top ten.

The receptor was derived from an adult woman who had mild COVID-19 (a few samples of this study predate the infection). The sample titles of this study are shuffled in the database, so cell type and time point are left out; the donor was told from shared clones. The sequence links TRBV28 to TRBJ1-1, and 7 junctional nucleotides match TRBD1. Source material: PBMCs or a T cell subset sorted from them (not recorded which). The DNA reads as follows: TGTGCCAGCAGTTTACTACAGGGGAATGGTTTCTTT. Translated, this gives CASSLLQGNGFF.